This entry is about one TCR beta chain. This sample was included in a study of blood T cell repertoires in COVID-19. At the level of the study: The study drew acute and convalescent COVID-19 samples from the United States, Italy and Spain. PBMCs, B-cell-depleted T cells, or T cells provided the cDNA or gDNA that made up the material.

The germline V gene encodes CDR1 MDHEN and CDR2 SYDVKM. Unmatched junction bases numbered 11, after V lost 5 bases and J lost 7 bases. The CDR3 is 15 residues long. In the authors' workflow: Estimated nucleated cell counts came from reference gene primer amplification. Produced via immunoSEQ multiplex PCR; TCRdb's table is partial and in-frame only. Clonal size and the V and J genes are those of that table, whereas D and trimming came from the DNA. The data contain 250,000 to 400,000 clones, around 89% of them singletons. Sequenced material: peripheral blood. The genes are TRBV28 and TRBJ2-7; 10 nucleotides align to TRBD1. The sequence was collected from a woman in her twenties or thirties with COVID-19, enrolled during active disease. The CDR3 loop reads CASSPRTGGVREQYF. In DNA, the CDR3 is TGTGCCAGCAGTCCGCGGACAGGGGGAGTGAGGGAGCAGTACTTC.